The next 12 T cell receptor beta chains were all read from a single sample in a study of blood T cell repertoires in COVID-19. Clones were read by immunoSEQ multiplex PCR, and TCRdb kept only the in-frame ones, dropping some. This sample has about 27,000 clones, with about 88% found just once. Sequenced material: peripheral blood. The receptors here all came from a woman in her forties or fifties with active COVID-19.

This sequence joins TRBV7-9 and TRBJ2-5; the D gene is possibly TRBD1 (5 bases). The V gene lost 5 bases and the J gene lost 5 bases, with 24 bases spanning the gap. The V gene's germline CDR1 is SEHNR and CDR2 FQNEAQ (reference sequence). This CDR3 region has 17 residues. Here the CDR3 DNA reads TGTGCCAGCAGCCGAAGGTTCGCAGGGATGATGCAGGAGACCCAGTACTTC. Amino acids: CASSRRFAGMMQETQYF.

This chain links TRBV9 with TRBJ1-2, with a weak D call TRBD1 (6 bases). The CDR3 extends over 17 amino acids. Trimming shortened V by 3 bases and J by 4 bases, and 22 bases separated the two germline ends. CDR1 and CDR2 from the germline V gene are SGDLS and YYNGEE. Here the CDR3 reads CASSGTWGGTSVYGYTF. The CDR3 bases are TGTGCCAGCAGCGGAACTTGGGGGGGCACAAGCGTCTATGGCTACACCTTC.

The rearrangement links TRBV24-1 to TRBJ1-2; perhaps TRBD1 as D (5 bases). The CDR3 totals 13 residues. The V end lost 4 bases, the J end lost 8 bases, and 13 bases lay between the germline ends. Germline V lookup: CDR1 KGHDR, CDR2 SFDVKD. The CDR3 region has the DNA TGTGCCACCAGTGACACCCCCCAGGGCGGCTACACCTTC. Amino acid sequence: CATSDTPQGGYTF.

The rearrangement joins TRBV18 to TRBJ1-1; TRBD1 agrees at 7 bases. Germline CDR1 and CDR2: KGHSH and LQKENI. The CDR3 length is 18 residues. The V and J ends lost 0 bases and 3 bases, in that order; junction bases with no gene match: 13. The CDR3 loop reads CASSPPDRVRSKDTEAFF. DNA of the CDR3: TGTGCCAGCTCACCACCAGACAGGGTACGGAGCAAGGACACTGAAGCTTTCTTT.

The rearrangement links TRBV5-1 to TRBJ2-2, with 11 bases lining up with TRBD1. The germline V gene encodes CDR1 SGHRS and CDR2 YFSETQ. The CDR3 totals 15 residues. V shed 4 bases, J shed 5 bases, and the junction held 4 bases outside the gene matches. The CDR3 here is CASSRTGGETGELFF. In DNA form, the CDR3 reads TGCGCCAGCAGCAGGACAGGGGGCGAAACCGGGGAGCTGTTTTTT.

The chain couples TRBV11-2 to TRBJ1-1; a weak D match, TRBD1 (6 bases). The CDR3 extends over 17 amino acids. The germline CDR1 and CDR2 sequences are SGHAT and FQNNGV. V was clipped by 3 bases and J by 3 bases, with 20 bases between them. The CDR3 sequence is CASSFHRDTKGYTEAFF. CDR3 DNA: TGTGCCAGCAGCTTTCACCGGGACACCAAGGGGTACACTGAAGCTTTCTTT.

The chain carries TRBV7-3 and TRBJ2-3; no clear D gene. This CDR3 has 14 residues. CDR1 SGHTA and CDR2 FQGTGA come from the germline V gene. The V and J ends lost 7 bases and 2 bases respectively, with 13 bases between them. CDR3 loop: CASTPGSITDTQYF. In DNA, the CDR3 is TGTGCCAGCACCCCGGGTAGTATCACAGATACGCAGTATTTT.

This rearrangement joins TRBV19 to TRBJ2-3; perhaps TRBD2 as D (5 bases). The CDR3 length is 14 residues. V lost 4 bases to trimming and J lost 1 base, with 9 bases between them. Germline loops: CDR1 LNHDA, CDR2 SQIVND (reference sequence). The CDR3 sequence: CASSTSGGTDTQYF. CDR3 nucleotides: TGTGCCAGTAGTACTTCCGGGGGCACAGATACGCAGTATTTT.

The genes are TRBV6-6 and TRBJ2-1, with TRBD2 matching 8 bases. Germline-derived CDR1 and CDR2 are MNHNY and SVGAGI (reference sequence). The CDR3 is 14 amino acids. V lost 10 bases to trimming and J lost 6 bases; unmatched junction nucleotides: 11. CDR3 loop: CATNERLAINEQFF. In nucleotides, the CDR3 is TGTGCCACCAATGAGAGACTAGCGATCAATGAGCAGTTCTTC.

The genes are TRBV10-1 and TRBJ2-3, with TRBD1 matching 7 bases. Trimming removed 2 bases from V and 2 bases from J; junction bases left unmatched: 4. The CDR3 consists of 15 residues. Germline CDR1 WNHNN, CDR2 SYGVQD (reference sequence). CDR3 in DNA: TGCGCCAGCAGTGAGGCCAGGGGGTCCACAGATACGCAGTATTTT. Translating it yields CASSEARGSTDTQYF.

The chain joins TRBV5-1 to TRBJ2-1, with a possible D match to TRBD2 (6 bases). V lost 1 base and J 0 bases, leaving 11 bases between the germline ends. The length of the CDR3 is 16 residues. Germline V gene lookup returns CDR1 SGHRS and CDR2 YFSETQ. CDR3 DNA sequence: TGCGCCAGCAGCTTGCGGGGGAAGGGCTCCTACAATGAGCAGTTCTTC. It codes for CASSLRGKGSYNEQFF.

This chain links TRBV11-3 with TRBJ2-1, with D tentatively TRBD1 (6 bases). Trimming cost V 4 bases and J 7 bases, with 11 bases left between them. CDR1 and CDR2 from the germline V gene are SGHNT and YENEEA. The CDR3 length is 13 residues. CDR3 amino acids: CASSSLDRNEQFF. CDR3 bases: TGTGCCAGCAGCTCTCTCGACAGGAATGAGCAGTTCTTC.